Each of the 23 T cell receptor beta chains below was sequenced from the same sample in a study of neurological immune-mediated disorders. TCRdb reprocessed the 5' RACE reads via MiXCR and lists one record per CDR3 protein. Counted here are nearly 60,000 distinct CDR3 sequences, around 3.4% occurring once; the ten biggest clones make up approximately 7.1%. Sequencing was performed on PBMCs. These receptors were collected from a woman between 55 and 75 years old with multiple sclerosis.

This clonotype was detected ten times or more. The chain recombines TRBV20-1 with TRBJ2-5; no firm D call. V was shortened by 6 bases and J by 5 bases, with 10 bases between the two germline ends. The CDR3 consists of 11 residues. Germline V CDR1 and CDR2: DFQATT, SNEGSKA (reference sequence). DNA for the CDR3: TGCAGTGCGCTTAAGACTGAGACCCAGTACTTC. It codes for CSALKTETQYF.

This clonotype was observed at least ten times. The CDR3 loop reads CSVEVGADLRAQYF. The CDR3 DNA reads as TGCAGCGTTGAGGTCGGGGCAGATCTACGGGCGCAGTATTTT. V and J are TRBV29-1 and TRBJ2-3, with D possibly called TRBD1 or TRBD2 (5 bases each). Trimming removed 3 bases at V and 10 bases at J, with 20 bases between. This CDR3 contains 14 residues. From germline, CDR1 is SQVTM and CDR2 ANQGSEA.

The chain recombines TRBV20-1 with TRBJ2-3; 7 nucleotides line up with TRBD2. Germline-derived CDR1 and CDR2 are DFQATT and SNEGSKA (reference sequence). The CDR3 sequence is 15 residues long. V gave up 4 bases and J gave up 0 bases; unmatched junction bases: 7. CDR3 bases: TGCAGTGCTATCAGAGCGGGGTCAAGCACAGATACGCAGTATTTT. It yields the protein CSAIRAGSSTDTQYF.

This clonotype has at least ten counts. The chain carries TRBV29-1 and TRBJ2-7, with D possibly matching TRBD1 (6 bases). CDR1 is SQVTM, CDR2 ANQGSEA, per germline. This CDR3 has 13 amino acids. V was pared by 2 bases and J by 3 bases, with 11 bases between. The CDR3 loop is CSVETDRLYEQYF. CDR3 DNA: TGCAGCGTTGAAACCGACAGGCTCTACGAGCAGTACTTC.

This clonotype showed up many times. The rearrangement links TRBV7-8 to TRBJ1-1, with D uncertain. The V and J ends lost 3 bases and 1 base respectively, with 6 bases between them. Germline CDR1 and CDR2: SGHVS and FQNEAQ. The CDR3 totals 13 residues. This CDR3 reads CASSLAKNTEAFF. CDR3 DNA: TGTGCCAGCAGCTTGGCGAAGAACACTGAAGCTTTCTTT.

V and J are TRBV6-4 and TRBJ2-3; D gene unclear. This CDR3 has 13 residues. The V and J ends lost 6 bases and 4 bases respectively, with 11 bases between them. The V gene's germline CDR1 is MRHNA and CDR2 SNTAGT. The CDR3 DNA follows: TGTGCCAGCAGCGTCTCTAGGGCAGATACGCAGTATTTT. This translates into CASSVSRADTQYF.

The chain couples TRBV4-1 to TRBJ1-2, with D perhaps matching TRBD1 (6 bases). V lost 1 base to trimming and J lost 5 bases, with 11 bases between them. The CDR3 contains 14 residues. The V gene's germline CDR1 is MGHRA and CDR2 YSYEKL. The CDR3 DNA reads TGCGCCAGCAGCCAAGTAGGGGGGGCGTATGGCTACACCTTC. Its translation is CASSQVGGAYGYTF.

This clonotype was seen only a few times. Compared with germline, one end of the junction differs, possibly owing to a read error. The chain recombines TRBV6-6 with TRBJ1-3; 7 bases map to TRBD1. Germline lookup yields CDR1 MNHNY and CDR2 SVGAGI (reference sequence). The CDR3 loop spans 16 amino acids. CDR3 in DNA: TGTGCCAGCAGTTACCCTGGGACAGACTCTGGACACACCATATATTTT. Its translation: CASSYPGTDSGHTIYF.

In regard to this clonotype: The junction shows a germline mismatch at one end, possibly a read error. The V call is TRBV2, the J call TRBJ2-6; no definite D call. Germline V CDR1 and CDR2: SNHLY, FYNNEI. The CDR3 sequence is 14 residues long. The CDR3 region is CASRIRSGTNVLTF. The CDR3, as DNA: TGTGCCAGCAGGATACGCTCTGGGACCAACGTCCTGACTTTC.

This clonotype was recorded many times. CDR3 protein: CSVAGGGDQPQHF. The CDR3 coding sequence is TGCAGCGTTGCAGGGGGCGGGGATCAGCCCCAGCATTTT. The chain links TRBV29-1 to TRBJ1-5, with 8 bases matching TRBD1. Per germline, CDR1 SQVTM and CDR2 ANQGSEA. This CDR3 spans 13 amino acids. J lost 5 bases, V lost 4 bases, and 4 bases had no gene match.

With respect to this clonotype: A single base separates this from a much larger clone, so it may be a read error. The CDR3 DNA sequence: TGCAGTGCTGGGGGACAGGGGGTAACCTACGAGAAGTACTTC. Amino acid sequence: CSAGGQGVTYEKYF. The genes are TRBV20-1 and TRBJ2-7; TRBD1 agrees at 11 bases. Germline V gene lookup returns CDR1 DFQATT and CDR2 SNEGSKA (reference sequence). CDR3 length: 14 residues.

This clonotype was seen more than once but under ten times. A much larger clone lies a single base off, so this may be a read error. The CDR3 end shows no conserved phenylalanine or tryptophan, and so a read error is likely. The chain carries TRBV7-2 and TRBJ2-7, with 9 bases identical to TRBD2. The CDR3 has 15 amino acids. Germline CDR1 reads SGHTA; CDR2 reads FQGNSA. V trimming: 2 bases; J trimming: 2 bases; junction bases outside the gene matches: 4. CDR3 nucleotides: TGTGCCAGCAGCTTAAGTGCGGGAGGGCCCTACGAGCAGTACATC. Encoded protein: CASSLSAGGPYEQYI.

The sample holds many counts of this clonotype. The CDR3 sequence is CASSAGTESLYEQYF. CDR3 coding DNA: TGTGCCAGCAGCGCCGGGACAGAATCCCTATACGAGCAGTACTTC. The chain links TRBV9 to TRBJ2-7; 7 bases agree with TRBD1. Trimming at V came to 3 bases and at J to 4 bases, leaving 10 bases not matched to a gene. CDR3 length: 15 amino acids. Germline V gene sequence: CDR1 SGDLS, CDR2 YYNGEE.

This clonotype was found many times. The chain combines TRBV20-1 with TRBJ2-3; 10 nucleotides agree with TRBD2. The V segment lost 0 bases and the J segment 11 bases; nucleotides outside the gene matches: 8. Germline-derived CDR1 and CDR2 are DFQATT and SNEGSKA (reference sequence). The CDR3 extends over 14 amino acids. Here the CDR3 reads CSARESGGAAGQYF. For the CDR3, the DNA is TGCAGTGCTAGAGAAAGCGGGGGGGCCGCGGGGCAGTATTTT.

This clonotype showed up many times. This chain links TRBV20-1 with TRBJ2-7; 9 nucleotides line up with TRBD2. CDR1 DFQATT and CDR2 SNEGSKA come from the germline V gene (reference sequence). Unmatched junction bases numbered 12, after V lost 0 bases and J lost 6 bases. The CDR3 has 16 residues. The CDR3 protein is CSARDGSGRGFGEQYF. CDR3 DNA: TGCAGTGCTAGAGACGGTAGCGGGAGAGGTTTCGGCGAGCAGTACTTC.

This clonotype was seen at least ten times. V and J are TRBV6-5 and TRBJ2-1, with TRBD1 matching 11 bases. After removal of 6 bases from V and 3 bases from J, the junction contained 4 bases not matched to a gene. The CDR3 has 15 amino acids. Germline values: CDR1 MNHEY, CDR2 SVGAGI. The CDR3: CASRPGTGGYNEQFF. In DNA form, the CDR3 reads TGTGCCAGCAGGCCCGGGACAGGGGGCTACAATGAGCAGTTCTTC.

This clonotype was seen at least ten times. J is TRBJ1-5 and V is TRBV10-3; no definite D call. Between the trimmed V and J ends, which lost 6 bases and 6 bases, there was a span of 12 bases. This CDR3 comprises 13 residues. CDR1 and CDR2 from the germline V gene are ENHRY and SYGVKD. The CDR3 DNA sequence: TGTGCCATCAGGACGGATATCGGTCAGCCCCAGCATTTT. It translates to CAIRTDIGQPQHF.

This clonotype was observed a handful of times. The chain joins TRBV7-2 to TRBJ1-4; TRBD1 aligns across 10 bases. Germline V gene lookup returns CDR1 SGHTA and CDR2 FQGNSA. The CDR3 extends over 17 amino acids. Trimming at V came to 4 bases and at J to 6 bases, leaving 11 bases not matched to a gene. This chain's CDR3 is CASSSETGGASYEKLFF. CDR3 in DNA: TGTGCCAGCAGCTCCGAGACAGGGGGCGCTTCCTATGAAAAACTGTTTTTT.

The sample holds many counts of this clonotype. The chain is built from TRBV9 and TRBJ2-7, with a possible D match to TRBD1 (6 bases). Germline CDR1 and CDR2: SGDLS and YYNGEE. Trimming took 3 bases from V and 3 from J, leaving 10 bases between them. This CDR3 spans 13 amino acids. The CDR3 is CASSGPDSYEQYF. The CDR3 DNA sequence: TGTGCCAGCAGCGGCCCGGACAGCTACGAGCAGTACTTC.

The V and J genes are TRBV15 and TRBJ2-1; 10 nucleotides line up with TRBD2. The CDR3 is made up of 15 amino acids. Germline V CDR1 and CDR2: LNHNV, YYDKDF (reference sequence). The J segment lost 7 bases and the V segment lost 2 bases, leaving 5 bases of the junction unmatched. Here the CDR3 reads CATSRSLAGMNEQFF. As DNA, the CDR3 is TGTGCCACCAGCAGATCACTAGCGGGGATGAATGAGCAGTTCTTC.

In its sample, this clonotype was seen a few times. One base away lies a much larger clone, so this may be a sequencing read error. This chain uses TRBV20-1 with TRBJ2-3; 7 nucleotides agree with TRBD1. J gave up 4 bases and V 5 bases, and 9 bases lay outside the gene matches. Germline-derived CDR1 and CDR2 are DFQATT and SNEGSKA (reference sequence). The CDR3 totals 14 residues. CDR3 amino acids: CSAGYVQGSDTQYF. The CDR3 DNA follows: TGCAGTGCTGGGTACGTACAGGGGTCAGATACGCAGTATTTT.

Ten or more counts support this clonotype. This sequence joins TRBV28 and TRBJ2-4; no reliable D call. This CDR3 is 15 amino acids long. V lost 3 bases and J lost 0, with 9 bases in between. From germline, CDR1 is MDHEN and CDR2 SYDVKM. CDR3 in DNA: TGTGCCAGCAGTTTTGGGGTCTTAGCCAAAAACATTCAGTACTTC. Encoded protein: CASSFGVLAKNIQYF.

This clonotype appeared many times. This chain links TRBV21-1 with TRBJ2-3; the table names TRBD2, a call not compared with the DNA. TRBV21-1 is an annotated pseudogene. This CDR3 contains 18 residues. The CDR3 loop is CASRTSGGALASTDTQYF. The CDR3 DNA is TGTGCCAGCAGAACTAGCGGGGGGGCCCTTGCTAGCACAGATACGCAGTATTTT.